These 5 T cell receptor beta chains came from one sample sequenced in a study of T-cell reconstitution after alpha-beta-depleted transplantation in children. Construction of the TCRbeta library involved unique molecular identifiers. TCRdb re-called the PCR reads through MiXCR, storing one row per CDR3 protein. The sample records roughly 670,000 distinct CDR3 sequences, approximately 14% being singletons. This specimen was PBMCs, taken before TCRalphabeta/CD19-depleted stem cell transplant. The receptors were gathered from a girl between 2 and 10 years old with congenital amegakaryocytic thrombocytopenia, due to receive a stem cell transplant.

The chain links TRBV5-5 to TRBJ1-5; the match to TRBD1 covers 9 bases. Germline V gene data show CDR1 as SGHKS and CDR2 as YYEKEE (reference sequence). V was clipped by 6 bases and J by 0 bases; unmatched bases: 13. The CDR3 extends over 18 amino acids. CDR3: CASNRDRGSRLSNQPQHF. In nucleotides, the CDR3 is TGTGCCAGCAACCGAGACAGGGGGTCGAGACTTAGCAATCAGCCCCAGCATTTT. Full variable domain (missing parts from reference TRBV5-5 and TRBJ1-5): DAGVTQSPTHLIKTRGQQVTLRCSPISGHKSVSWYQQVLGQGPQFIFQYYEKEERGRGNFPDRFSARQFPNYSSELNVNALLLGDSALYLCASNRDRGSRLSNQPQHFGDGTRLSIL.

The chain couples TRBV3-1 to TRBJ2-1; tentatively, D is TRBD1 (5 bases). This CDR3 has 18 residues. The germline V gene encodes CDR1 LGHDT and CDR2 YNNKEL (reference sequence). V gave up 5 bases and J gave up 0 bases, with 20 bases separating them. CDR3 sequence (DNA): TGTGCCAGCAGCTATAAGATCAGGGCCCCCAGCTCCTACAATGAGCAGTTCTTC. It yields the protein CASSYKIRAPSSYNEQFF.

The chain has TRBV3-1 and TRBJ2-2; D tentatively reads TRBD1 or TRBD2 (6 bases each). Germline V gives CDR1 LGHDT, CDR2 YNNKEL (reference sequence). CDR3 length equals 15 residues. The V end lost 3 bases, the J end lost 6 bases, and 14 bases lay between the germline ends. CDR3 residues: CASSHRLDRPGELFF. The CDR3 nucleotides read TGTGCCAGCAGCCACCGACTAGACAGGCCCGGGGAGCTGTTTTTT. Full variable domain (outside the CDR3, taken from reference TRBV3-1 and TRBJ2-2): DTAVSQTPKYLVTQMGNDKSIKCEQNLGHDTMYWYKQDSKKFLKIMFSYNNKELIINETVPNRFSPKSPDKAHLNLHINSLELGDSAVYFCASSHRLDRPGELFFGEGSRLTVL.

This clonotype was counted between two and nine times. This chain links TRBV3-1 with TRBJ2-1, with D perhaps matching TRBD1 or TRBD2 (6 bases each). CDR1 and CDR2 (germline): LGHDT, YNNKEL (reference sequence). The CDR3 contains 15 residues. Trimming pared 1 base from V and 9 bases from J, leaving 16 bases between. CDR3 nucleotide sequence: TGTGCCAGCAGCCAAGGGGGGCCCGGAGCGGGTGAGCAGTTCTTC. Residues: CASSQGGPGAGEQFF.

The chain employs TRBV7-2 and TRBJ2-7; 11 nucleotides align to TRBD2. This CDR3 spans 15 amino acids. The V and J ends lost 3 bases and 3 bases, in that order; junction bases with no gene match: 4. Germline CDR1 reads SGHTA; CDR2 reads FQGNSA. The CDR3 DNA follows: TGTGCCAGCAGCTTCGCGGGACTAGCGGTCTACGAGCAGTACTTC. This translates into CASSFAGLAVYEQYF.